These 24 T cell receptor beta chains were all obtained from the same sample, sequenced in a study of beta chain features in type 1 diabetes. Since all of the isolated RNA was reverse transcribed, expressed TCRB transcripts were what got sequenced. TCRdb keeps only in-frame clones here, not all; method: immunoSEQ multiplex PCR. This repertoire shows about 410,000 clones, approximately 15% found once; its top ten account for approximately 0.038%. The sample was naive CD4+ T cells from blood. The receptors derive from a man aged 30-40 years in good health.

The gene calls are TRBV5-1 and TRBJ2-3; TRBD2 is a possible D gene (6 bases). V was trimmed by 0 bases and J by 2 bases, leaving 10 bases between them. There are 15 residues in the CDR3. The V gene's germline CDR1 is SGHRS and CDR2 YFSETQ. The CDR3: CASSLDAGSTDTQYF. The CDR3 bases are TGCGCCAGCAGCTTGGACGCGGGGTCCACAGATACGCAGTATTTT.

This clone was seen more than once but under ten times. The V gene is TRBV9, the J gene TRBJ1-2; D perhaps matches TRBD1 (6 bases). The CDR3 sequence is 13 residues long. V was trimmed by 3 bases and J by 5 bases, leaving 11 bases between them. CDR1 is SGDLS and CDR2 is YYNGEE in the germline V gene. CDR3 loop: CASSGQGQYGYTF. Here the CDR3 DNA reads TGTGCCAGCAGCGGGCAAGGACAGTATGGCTACACCTTC.

This chain uses TRBV11-2 with TRBJ1-4; D gene unclear. This CDR3 is built from 12 residues. V was pared by 3 bases and J by 8 bases, with 7 bases between. Germline V gene data show CDR1 as SGHAT and CDR2 as FQNNGV. CDR3 in DNA: TGTGCCAGCAGCTTCGATCGCGAAAAACTGTTTTTT. This codes for CASSFDREKLFF.

This clone was counted only a few times. The V gene is TRBV10-3, the J gene TRBJ2-7; TRBD2 aligns across 9 bases. Germline CDR1 is ENHRY and CDR2 is SYGVKD. The CDR3 length is 14 residues. Losses at the gene ends were 2 bases for V and 5 bases for J; bases not matched to a gene: 4. CDR3 in DNA: TGTGCCATCAGTGAGGGACTAGCGTACCACGAGCAGTACGTC. Translating it yields CAISEGLAYHEQYV.

This clone occurred a few times. The chain employs TRBV14 and TRBJ2-1; tentative D call: TRBD2 (5 bases). The CDR3 consists of 13 residues. CDR1 and CDR2 (germline): SGHDN, FVKESK. V was pared by 0 bases and J by 9 bases, with 9 bases between. The CDR3 reads CASSQELAREQFF. The CDR3 region has the DNA TGTGCCAGCAGCCAAGAGTTAGCGCGTGAGCAGTTCTTC.

The rearrangement joins TRBV6-5 to TRBJ2-5; 10 bases map to TRBD2. J lost 5 bases, V lost 6 bases, and 9 bases had no gene match. Per the germline V gene, CDR1 is MNHEY and CDR2 is SVGAGI. CDR3 length equals 15 residues. DNA for the CDR3: TGTGCCAGCAGCCGCCAACTAGCGGGGAGCGAGACCCAGTACTTC. Translating it yields CASSRQLAGSETQYF.

This clone was counted between two and nine times. The chain uses TRBV4-3 and TRBJ2-1, with D maybe TRBD1 (6 bases). Germline loops: CDR1 LGHNA, CDR2 YSLEER. The V end was cut by 3 bases, the J end by 3 bases, with 18 bases between. This CDR3 spans 17 amino acids. CDR3 sequence reads: CASSQGILGAVYNEQFF. The CDR3 nucleotides read TGCGCCAGCAGCCAGGGGATTTTGGGGGCAGTCTACAATGAGCAGTTCTTC.

The chain has TRBV30 and TRBJ1-2; TRBD1 matches 9 bases. The V gene's germline CDR1 is GTSNPN and CDR2 SVGIG (reference sequence). This CDR3 contains 17 residues. Losses at the gene ends were 1 base for V and 4 bases for J; bases not matched to a gene: 13. CDR3 protein: CAWSGPGQGISRYGYTF. The CDR3 DNA sequence: TGTGCCTGGAGTGGGCCGGGACAGGGAATTTCCCGCTATGGCTACACCTTC.

The chain couples TRBV7-9 to TRBJ2-5; no clear D. This CDR3 is 11 amino acids long. Between the trimmed V and J ends, which lost 5 bases and 3 bases, there was a span of 4 bases. Germline CDR1 and CDR2: SEHNR and FQNEAQ (reference sequence). CDR3 residues: CASSTKETQYF. The CDR3, as DNA: TGTGCCAGCAGCACGAAAGAGACCCAGTACTTC.

This sequence joins TRBV11-2 and TRBJ2-4; D uncertain. Trimming pared 0 bases from V and 6 bases from J, leaving 9 bases between. CDR3 length equals 14 residues. CDR1 is SGHAT and CDR2 is FQNNGV in the germline V gene. The CDR3 reads CASSLEPQRNIQYF. The CDR3 nucleotides are TGTGCCAGCAGCTTAGAGCCCCAGCGAAACATTCAGTACTTC.

V gene TRBV30 combines with J gene TRBJ2-3; D is unclear. The CDR3 length is 12 residues. The V end was cut by 0 bases, the J end by 4 bases, with 5 bases between. Germline V gene sequence: CDR1 GTSNPN, CDR2 SVGIG (reference sequence). CDR3 coding DNA: TGTGCCTGGAGTGTGGTGGCAGATACGCAGTATTTT. Its translation is CAWSVVADTQYF.

V gene TRBV2 combines with J gene TRBJ2-7; D is unresolved. Germline V gene data show CDR1 as SNHLY and CDR2 as FYNNEI. Trimming stripped 6 bases from V and 2 bases from J, with 5 bases between. The CDR3 extends over 11 amino acids. The CDR3 sequence: CASRVTYEQYF. Here the CDR3 DNA reads TGTGCCAGCAGGGTCACCTACGAGCAGTACTTC.

The chain couples TRBV30 to TRBJ2-5, with D possibly TRBD1 on 5 matching bases. The germline CDR1 and CDR2 sequences are GTSNPN and SVGIG (reference sequence). Trimming cost V 5 bases and J 4 bases, with 11 bases left between them. The CDR3 spans 12 residues. CDR3 sequence reads: CAWAGYLETQYF. DNA of the CDR3: TGTGCCTGGGCAGGGTATCTAGAGACCCAGTACTTC.

CDR3 DNA sequence: TGCGCCAGCAGCGATACAGGGGGGAAGCCTGAAGCTTTCTTT. It is translated as CASSDTGGKPEAFF. The chain has TRBV5-1 and TRBJ1-1, with TRBD1 matching 8 bases. CDR3 size: 14 residues. With 4 bases clipped from V and 6 bases from J, the junction kept 8 bases outside the gene matches. Germline V lookup: CDR1 SGHRS, CDR2 YFSETQ.

This clone was detected a few times. This rearrangement joins TRBV4-1 to TRBJ1-5, with D maybe TRBD1 (6 bases). The CDR3 covers 16 residues. The V end lost 3 bases, the J end lost 0 bases, and 12 bases lay between the germline ends. Germline V gene lookup returns CDR1 MGHRA and CDR2 YSYEKL. CDR3 residues: CASSQGTSYSNQPQHF. The DNA for the CDR3 is TGCGCCAGCAGCCAGGGGACATCCTATAGCAATCAGCCCCAGCATTTT.

This clone occurred a few times. V is TRBV10-3 and J is TRBJ2-7; 9 positions match TRBD1. The CDR3 sequence is 14 residues long. Losses at the gene ends were 6 bases for V and 3 bases for J; bases not matched to a gene: 6. Per the germline V gene, CDR1 is ENHRY and CDR2 is SYGVKD. CDR3 loop: CAIRGTGQLYEQYF. The CDR3 DNA is TGTGCCATCAGAGGGACAGGGCAACTCTACGAGCAGTACTTC.

The chain uses TRBV2 and TRBJ1-2, with unresolved D. The length of the CDR3 is 12 residues. The V end was cut by 1 base, the J end by 6 bases, with 6 bases between. CDR1 is SNHLY, CDR2 FYNNEI, per germline. CDR3 sequence reads: CASSEGPNGYTF. DNA for the CDR3: TGTGCCAGCAGTGAAGGACCCAATGGCTACACCTTC.

This rearrangement joins TRBV4-3 to TRBJ1-2; weak D call: TRBD1 (6 bases). The CDR3 length is 17 residues. V was pared by 0 bases and J by 7 bases, with 21 bases between. CDR1 is LGHNA and CDR2 is YSLEER in the germline V gene. The DNA of the CDR3 is TGCGCCAGCAGCCAAGAATTAGACAGGCGAACAAAGGGTGGCTACACCTTC. Its translation: CASSQELDRRTKGGYTF.

This clone was detected a few times. V is TRBV2 and J is TRBJ2-1; 7 bases align to TRBD1. V lost 7 bases to trimming and J lost 5 bases; unmatched junction nucleotides: 8. The CDR3 is 14 amino acids. CDR1 and CDR2 from the germline V gene are SNHLY and FYNNEI. CDR3 in amino acids: CASKHGTVNNEQFF. The CDR3 DNA sequence: TGTGCCAGCAAACATGGGACAGTTAACAATGAGCAGTTCTTC.

The sample holds a few counts of this clone. The chain joins TRBV9 to TRBJ2-5; D is possibly TRBD1 (6 bases). Trimming left V 3 bases short and J 4 bases short, with 10 bases between. Looked up from germline, CDR1 is SGDLS and CDR2 is YYNGEE. The CDR3 has 13 residues. CDR3 amino acids: CASSEGVRETQYF. The CDR3 region has the DNA TGTGCCAGCAGCGAGGGGGTTCGAGAGACCCAGTACTTC.

CDR3: CASSQDLPGAGRADTQYF. DNA of the CDR3: TGCGCCAGCAGCCAAGATCTTCCGGGGGCAGGAAGGGCGGATACGCAGTATTTT. The chain uses TRBV4-3 and TRBJ2-3, with D perhaps being TRBD1 or TRBD2 (6 bases each). Trimming took off 0 bases at V and 6 bases at J, with 22 bases between the two ends. CDR1 is LGHNA, CDR2 YSLEER, per germline. The CDR3 covers 18 residues.

The chain employs TRBV7-9 and TRBJ2-7; TRBD1 matches at 12 bases. The CDR3 is made up of 14 amino acids. Trimming at V came to 5 bases and at J to 6 bases, leaving 5 bases not matched to a gene. CDR1 SEHNR and CDR2 FQNEAQ come from the germline V gene (reference sequence). The CDR3 spells CASSLRDRGREQYF. The CDR3 region has the DNA TGTGCCAGCAGCCTACGGGACAGGGGGCGCGAGCAGTACTTC.

Only a few counts were recorded for this clone. This rearrangement joins TRBV28 to TRBJ1-5; no clear D. With 6 bases removed from V and 6 bases from J, the gap between germline ends came to 9 bases. The germline gives CDR1 MDHEN, CDR2 SYDVKM. This CDR3 region has 12 residues. Here the CDR3 reads CASRVEGQPQHF. The CDR3 DNA reads as TGTGCCAGCAGGGTGGAGGGTCAGCCCCAGCATTTT.

This clone was observed a few times. CDR3 sequence: CASSLRGSGANVLTF. The CDR3 nucleotides read TGCGCCAGCAGTCTGCGTGGCTCTGGGGCCAACGTCCTGACTTTC. The V call is TRBV5-1, the J call TRBJ2-6; D unresolved. The CDR3 length is 15 residues. Germline loops: CDR1 SGHRS, CDR2 YFSETQ. Trimming shortened V by 5 bases and J by 0 bases, and 9 bases separated the two germline ends.